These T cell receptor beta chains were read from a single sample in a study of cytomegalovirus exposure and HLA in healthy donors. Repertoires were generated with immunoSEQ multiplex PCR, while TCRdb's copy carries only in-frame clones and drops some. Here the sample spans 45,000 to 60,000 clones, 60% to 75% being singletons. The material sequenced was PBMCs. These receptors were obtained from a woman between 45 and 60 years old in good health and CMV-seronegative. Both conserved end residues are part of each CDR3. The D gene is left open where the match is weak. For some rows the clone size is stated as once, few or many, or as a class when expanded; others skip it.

CDR3: CASSSRDRRAAFF
DNA: TGTGCCAGTAGTTCCCGGGACAGGCGCGCCGCTTTCTTT
length: 13
size: .
V: TRBV19
J: TRBJ1-1
D: TRBD1

CDR3: CASSLEGGVTEAFF
DNA: TGCGCCAGCAGCTTGGAGGGGGGGGTCACTGAAGCTTTCTTT
length: 14
size: .
V: TRBV5-1
J: TRBJ1-1
D: .

CDR3: CASRLAASTDTQYF
DNA: TGTGCCAGCAGACTAGCGGCCTCAACAGATACGCAGTATTTT
length: 14
size: .
V: TRBV6-1
J: TRBJ2-3
D: TRBD2

CDR3: CASSYRGQNEQYF
DNA: TGTGCCAGCAGTTACAGGGGGCAGAACGAGCAGTACTTC
length: 13
size: .
V: TRBV6-6
J: TRBJ2-7
D: TRBD1

CDR3: CSATRQTEAFF
DNA: TGCAGTGCGACCCGACAGACGGAAGCTTTCTTT
length: 11
size: .
V: TRBV20-1
J: TRBJ1-1
D: .

CDR3: CASKKWTPDSNQPQHF
DNA: TGTGCCAGTAAAAAATGGACACCTGATAGCAATCAGCCCCAGCATTTT
length: 16
size: .
V: TRBV19
J: TRBJ1-5
D: .

CDR3: CASSPWLNGLPVDRMETQYF
DNA: TGTGCCAGCTCACCCTGGCTGAACGGACTACCTGTGGACCGAATGGAGACCCAGTACTTC
length: 20
size: .
V: TRBV18
J: TRBJ2-5
D: .

CDR3: CASSLAGATDTQYF
DNA: TGTGCCAGCAGCCTAGCGGGGGCCACAGATACGCAGTATTTT
length: 14
size: .
V: TRBV6-6
J: TRBJ2-3
D: TRBD2

CDR3: CASSNRRDYPHGEQYF
DNA: TGTGCCAGCAGCAATCGTCGGGACTACCCACACGGCGAGCAGTACTTC
length: 16
size: .
V: TRBV7-8
J: TRBJ2-7
D: TRBD2

CDR3: CASSLSTWGRGNTIYF
DNA: TGTGCCAGCAGCCTGAGCACGTGGGGGCGTGGAAACACCATATATTTT
length: 16
size: .
V: TRBV7-2
J: TRBJ1-3
D: .

CDR3: CASSTDSKYYEQYF
DNA: TGTGCCAGCAGTACGGACAGCAAATACTACGAGCAGTACTTC
length: 14
size: few
V: TRBV6-1
J: TRBJ2-7
D: .

CDR3: CASSLTYGVGETQYF
DNA: TGTGCCAGCAGCTTAACTTACGGAGTCGGTGAGACCCAGTACTTC
length: 15
size: few
V: TRBV7-3
J: TRBJ2-5
D: .

CDR3: CASRGEREGDTQYF
DNA: TGCGCCAGCAGAGGAGAGCGGGAGGGGGATACGCAGTATTTT
length: 14
size: .
V: TRBV10-1
J: TRBJ2-3
D: TRBD2

CDR3: CASSFGLAGIIYEQYF
DNA: TGTGCCAGCAGTTTTGGTCTAGCGGGCATTATCTACGAGCAGTACTTC
length: 16
size: .
V: TRBV27
J: TRBJ2-7
D: TRBD2

CDR3: CAASRGPVQPQHF
DNA: TGTGCCGCCAGCAGGGGGCCCGTTCAGCCCCAGCATTTT
length: 13
size: .
V: TRBV30
J: TRBJ1-5
D: TRBD1

CDR3: CASQGRVYGYTF
DNA: TGTGCCTCCCAAGGGAGAGTCTATGGCTACACCTTC
length: 12
size: .
V: TRBV30
J: TRBJ1-2
D: .

CDR3: CATYPLRDGNTIYF
DNA: TGTGCCACCTACCCTTTGAGGGATGGAAACACCATATATTTT
length: 14
size: .
V: TRBV6-5
J: TRBJ1-3
D: .

CDR3: CASSQTSGTSVETQYF
DNA: TGTGCCAGCAGCCAGACTAGCGGGACGTCGGTAGAGACCCAGTACTTC
length: 16
size: few
V: TRBV7-8
J: TRBJ2-5
D: TRBD2

CDR3: CASRLIRGIETQYF
DNA: TGCGCCAGTAGGTTGATTAGGGGGATTGAGACCCAGTACTTC
length: 14
size: .
V: TRBV5-1
J: TRBJ2-5
D: .

CDR3: CASSSGGGTGRTEAFF
DNA: TGTGCCAGCAGCTCGGGAGGAGGGACAGGGAGGACTGAAGCTTTCTTT
length: 16
size: few
V: TRBV11-2
J: TRBJ1-1
D: TRBD1

CDR3: CASSESGGRTTGELFF
DNA: TGTGCCAGCAGTGAAAGCGGGGGCCGTACCACCGGGGAGCTGTTTTTT
length: 16
size: .
V: TRBV25-1
J: TRBJ2-2
D: TRBD2

CDR3: CASSLKGERQYF
DNA: TGTGCCAGCAGTTTAAAGGGGGAACGGCAGTACTTC
length: 12
size: .
V: TRBV28
J: TRBJ2-7
D: .

CDR3: CASSATGGAIYEQYF
DNA: TGTGCCAGCAGCGCCACGGGCGGGGCTATCTACGAGCAGTACTTC
length: 15
size: .
V: TRBV6-1
J: TRBJ2-7
D: .

CDR3: CASSFSAGSEAFF
DNA: TGTGCCAGCAGCTTCTCCGCAGGATCAGAAGCTTTCTTT
length: 13
size: .
V: TRBV11-2
J: TRBJ1-1
D: .

CDR3: CASSPVEGLSYEQYF
DNA: TGTGCCAGTAGTCCCGTTGAGGGCCTCTCCTACGAGCAGTACTTC
length: 15
size: .
V: TRBV19
J: TRBJ2-7
D: .

CDR3: CAISVVESNQPQHF
DNA: TGTGCCATCAGTGTTGTGGAGAGCAATCAGCCCCAGCATTTT
length: 14
size: .
V: TRBV10-3
J: TRBJ1-5
D: .

CDR3: CSPELAGGPYNEQFF
DNA: TGCAGCCCAGAGCTAGCGGGAGGACCCTACAATGAGCAGTTCTTC
length: 15
size: once
V: TRBV29-1
J: TRBJ2-1
D: TRBD2

CDR3: CASSLWETGGFTEAFF
DNA: TGTGCCAGCAGTTTATGGGAGACAGGGGGCTTTACTGAAGCTTTCTTT
length: 16
size: .
V: TRBV28
J: TRBJ1-1
D: TRBD1

CDR3: CASSLAERGDNEQFF
DNA: TGTGCCAGCAGCTTAGCGGAGCGGGGGGACAATGAGCAGTTCTTC
length: 15
size: once
V: TRBV7-8
J: TRBJ2-1
D: TRBD2

CDR3: CASSASPFNFF
DNA: TGTGCCAGCAGCGCTAGCCCTTTCAACTTCTTC
length: 11
size: .
V: TRBV9
J: TRBJ2-1
D: .

CDR3: CAPLEQMNTEAFF
DNA: TGTGCCCCCCTGGAACAGATGAACACTGAAGCTTTCTTT
length: 13
size: .
V: TRBV28
J: TRBJ1-1
D: .

CDR3: CASSLAHGNTEAFF
DNA: TGCGCCAGCAGCTTGGCCCACGGGAACACTGAAGCTTTCTTT
length: 14
size: .
V: TRBV5-1
J: TRBJ1-1
D: .

CDR3: CASSMGSSTEAFF
DNA: TGTGCCAGTAGTATGGGGAGTAGCACTGAAGCTTTCTTT
length: 13
size: once
V: TRBV19
J: TRBJ1-1
D: .

CDR3: CASSQEGEGYEQYF
DNA: TGTGCCAGCAGCCAAGAGGGGGAGGGGTACGAGCAGTACTTC
length: 14
size: .
V: TRBV4-2
J: TRBJ2-7
D: TRBD2

CDR3: CASSPSSGGLRETQYF
DNA: TGTGCCAGCTCACCCTCTAGCGGGGGCCTTAGAGAGACCCAGTACTTC
length: 16
size: .
V: TRBV18
J: TRBJ2-5
D: TRBD2

CDR3: CARSLDRDSVETQYF
DNA: TGTGCCAGAAGCTTGGACCGGGACAGTGTCGAGACCCAGTACTTC
length: 15
size: few
V: TRBV5-3
J: TRBJ2-5
D: TRBD1

CDR3: CATSRDRGLAPERNEQFF
DNA: TGTGCCACCAGCAGAGATAGAGGACTAGCTCCTGAACGAAATGAGCAGTTCTTC
length: 18
size: .
V: TRBV15
J: TRBJ2-1
D: TRBD2

CDR3: CASSPGVAAPETQYF
DNA: TGTGCCAGCAGCCCCGGGGTAGCGGCCCCAGAGACCCAGTACTTC
length: 15
size: few
V: TRBV6-6
J: TRBJ2-5
D: .

CDR3: CASSDSSGSSYNEQFF
DNA: TGTGCCAGCAGTGACTCTAGCGGCAGCTCCTACAATGAGCAGTTCTTC
length: 16
size: .
V: TRBV6-4
J: TRBJ2-1
D: .

CDR3: CASSPNRGDEQYF
DNA: TGTGCCAGCTCACCAAACAGGGGGGACGAGCAGTACTTC
length: 13
size: .
V: TRBV18
J: TRBJ2-7
D: TRBD1

CDR3: CATSPRRGQGAYEQYF
DNA: TGTGCCACCAGTCCGAGGCGGGGACAGGGGGCCTACGAGCAGTACTTC
length: 16
size: .
V: TRBV15
J: TRBJ2-7
D: TRBD1

CDR3: CASAALFSNEQFF
DNA: TGTGCCAGCGCGGCCCTGTTTTCTAATGAGCAGTTCTTC
length: 13
size: .
V: TRBV6-1
J: TRBJ2-1
D: .

CDR3: CATSRIAGANQADTQYF
DNA: TGTGCCACCAGCAGAATAGCGGGAGCTAATCAGGCAGATACGCAGTATTTT
length: 17
size: .
V: TRBV15
J: TRBJ2-3
D: TRBD2

CDR3: CASSHPSSGTGELFF
DNA: TGTGCCAGCAGCCACCCCAGTAGCGGCACCGGGGAGCTGTTTTTT
length: 15
size: .
V: TRBV11-1
J: TRBJ2-2
D: .

CDR3: CASSRNGGNQPQHF
DNA: TGTGCCAGCAGCCGTAACGGAGGCAATCAGCCCCAGCATTTT
length: 14
size: .
V: TRBV6-5
J: TRBJ1-5
D: .

CDR3: CASSYSQGYTGELFF
DNA: TGTGCCAGCAGTTACTCGCAGGGTTACACCGGGGAGCTGTTTTTT
length: 15
size: few
V: TRBV6-6
J: TRBJ2-2
D: .

CDR3: CASGGLENHEQFF
DNA: TGCGCCAGCGGGGGACTAGAAAATCATGAGCAGTTCTTC
length: 13
size: few
V: TRBV10-1
J: TRBJ2-1
D: TRBD2

CDR3: CASSLIQDNYGYTF
DNA: TGTGCCAGCAGTTTAATCCAGGATAACTATGGCTACACCTTC
length: 14
size: .
V: TRBV28
J: TRBJ1-2
D: .

CDR3: CASSVERELFTDTQYF
DNA: TGTGCCAGCAGTGTTGAGAGAGAGCTCTTCACAGATACGCAGTATTTT
length: 16
size: few
V: TRBV6-1
J: TRBJ2-3
D: .

CDR3: CASSLDSGTGRRAQYF
DNA: TGTGCCAGCAGCTTAGATTCCGGGACAGGGAGGAGGGCCCAGTACTTC
length: 16
size: .
V: TRBV11-2
J: TRBJ2-5
D: TRBD1

CDR3: CASSLLGGGAKDTQYF
DNA: TGCGCCAGCAGCTTGTTGGGCGGGGGGGCGAAAGATACGCAGTATTTT
length: 16
size: .
V: TRBV5-1
J: TRBJ2-3
D: TRBD2

CDR3: CASSPGTDRVEKLFF
DNA: TGTGCCAGCTCACCAGGGACAGACCGAGTTGAAAAACTGTTTTTT
length: 15
size: .
V: TRBV18
J: TRBJ1-4
D: TRBD1

CDR3: CASSHRGKDTEAFF
DNA: TGTGCCAGCAGTCACAGGGGGAAGGACACTGAAGCTTTCTTT
length: 14
size: .
V: TRBV6-5
J: TRBJ1-1
D: TRBD1

CDR3: CASSIGWTSGAETQYF
DNA: TGTGCCAGCAGCATAGGATGGACTAGCGGGGCGGAGACCCAGTACTTC
length: 16
size: .
V: TRBV7-2
J: TRBJ2-5
D: TRBD2

CDR3: CASSLAGTSGNQPQHF
DNA: TGTGCCAGCAGTTTGGCCGGGACATCGGGCAATCAGCCCCAGCATTTT
length: 16
size: .
V: TRBV28
J: TRBJ1-5
D: .

CDR3: CASSTQAGGVETQYF
DNA: TGCGCCAGCAGCACCCAAGCGGGAGGAGTGGAGACCCAGTACTTC
length: 15
size: few
V: TRBV5-1
J: TRBJ2-5
D: TRBD2

CDR3: CASSFRRGGEPLHF
DNA: TGTGCCAGCAGTTTCCGAAGGGGAGGGGAACCCCTCCACTTT
length: 14
size: .
V: TRBV28
J: TRBJ1-6
D: .

CDR3: CASSQWGGNQPQHF
DNA: TGTGCCAGCAGCCAATGGGGGGGAAATCAGCCCCAGCATTTT
length: 14
size: .
V: TRBV16
J: TRBJ1-5
D: .